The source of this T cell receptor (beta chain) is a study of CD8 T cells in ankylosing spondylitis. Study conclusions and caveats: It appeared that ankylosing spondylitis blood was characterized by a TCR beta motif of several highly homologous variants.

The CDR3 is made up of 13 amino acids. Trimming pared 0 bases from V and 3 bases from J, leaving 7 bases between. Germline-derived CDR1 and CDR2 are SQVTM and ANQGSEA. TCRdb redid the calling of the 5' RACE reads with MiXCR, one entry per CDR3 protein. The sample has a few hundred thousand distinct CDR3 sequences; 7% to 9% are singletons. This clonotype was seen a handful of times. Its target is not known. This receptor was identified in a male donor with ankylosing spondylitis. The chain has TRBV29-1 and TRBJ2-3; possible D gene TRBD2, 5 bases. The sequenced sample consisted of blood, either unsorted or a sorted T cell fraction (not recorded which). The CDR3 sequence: CSVEDPGTDTQYF. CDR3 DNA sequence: TGCAGCGTTGAAGATCCGGGGACAGATACGCAGTATTTT.